Sequencing of this T cell receptor beta chain was carried out in a study of blood T cell repertoires in COVID-19. Background on the study: There were acute and convalescent COVID-19 samples, and they came from the United States, Italy and Spain.

With 4 bases removed from V and 7 bases from J, the gap between germline ends came to 16 bases. Germline assignment: CDR1 LNHDA and CDR2 SQIVND (reference sequence). The CDR3 length is 14 residues. Authors' data handling: Using reference gene primer amplification, nucleated cell counts were estimated. Generated by immunoSEQ multiplex PCR, the TCRdb table keeps only in-frame clones and is missing some. The V and J calls and clone size come from that table; D and trimming were worked out from the DNA. The sample consists of 170,000 or so clones, 84% of them appearing once. The receptor comes from a man in his late teens or twenties with active or convalescent COVID-19. The chain couples TRBV19 to TRBJ1-2, with a weak D call TRBD1 (6 bases). Sequencing was performed on peripheral blood. The CDR3 spells CASSSVDRLSGYTF. DNA for the CDR3: TGTGCCAGTAGTAGCGTCGACAGGCTGAGTGGCTACACCTTC.